A selection of T cell receptor beta chains follows, all from one sample in a study of blood T cell repertoires in COVID-19. TCRdb keeps only in-frame clones here, not all; method: immunoSEQ multiplex PCR. The sample carries 54,000 or so clones, about 83% recorded once. Sequences were obtained from peripheral blood. These receptors were taken from a woman aged 80 or over with acute or convalescent COVID-19. CDR3s include the opening cysteine and the closing phenylalanine or tryptophan. D genes are given only for firm matches. Some rows mark clone size as missing; the rest say once, few, many or name a class of expanded clone.

D: TRBD2
J: TRBJ2-2
size: NA
length: 15
V: TRBV5-1
DNA: TGCGCCAGCAGCCGGACTAGCGGAAACACCGGGGAGCTGTTTTTT
CDR3: CASSRTSGNTGELFF

D: TRBD1
J: TRBJ1-5
size: NA
length: 16
V: TRBV18
DNA: TGTGCCAGCTCACCCGACAGGGGGCGGGCAGGTCAGCCCCAGCATTTT
CDR3: CASSPDRGRAGQPQHF

D: NA
J: TRBJ2-7
size: few
length: 15
V: TRBV14
DNA: TGTGCCAGCAGCCAAGAGGATAACCTCAGACTGCAGCAGTACTTC
CDR3: CASSQEDNLRLQQYF

D: TRBD1
J: TRBJ1-2
size: NA
length: 14
V: TRBV7-3
DNA: TGTGCCAGCAGCTTAGGTCAGGGGGTAGGTGGCTACACCTTC
CDR3: CASSLGQGVGGYTF

D: TRBD1
J: TRBJ1-2
size: NA
length: 11
V: TRBV20-1
DNA: TGCAGCGACGGGACAGCAGATGGCTACACCTTC
CDR3: CSDGTADGYTF

D: TRBD1
J: TRBJ2-3
size: NA
length: 14
V: TRBV18
DNA: TGTGCCAGCTCCCGCAATACAGGGGCAGATACGCAGTATTTT
CDR3: CASSRNTGADTQYF

D: TRBD2
J: TRBJ2-3
size: NA
length: 15
V: TRBV9
DNA: TGTGCCAGCAGCTTGAGCGGGGGGGCCGGTGATACGCAGTATTTT
CDR3: CASSLSGGAGDTQYF

D: TRBD1
J: TRBJ2-3
size: NA
length: 16
V: TRBV19
DNA: TGTGCCAGTAGTATATTCGGGACAGGGGTCACAGATACGCAGTATTTT
CDR3: CASSIFGTGVTDTQYF

D: NA
J: TRBJ1-1
size: NA
length: 11
V: TRBV12-3/TRBV12-4
DNA: TGTGCCAGCAGTTTTGGACAAGAAGCTTTCTTT
CDR3: CASSFGQEAFF

D: TRBD2
J: TRBJ2-2
size: NA
length: 16
V: TRBV4-2
DNA: TGTGCCAGCAGCCAACTACTAGCGGCGGACACCGGGGAGCTGTTTTTT
CDR3: CASSQLLAADTGELFF

D: TRBD2
J: TRBJ2-7
size: NA
length: 15
V: TRBV19
DNA: TGTGCCAGTAGTCAAGGACTAGCGGACTACTACGAGCAGTACTTC
CDR3: CASSQGLADYYEQYF

D: TRBD1
J: TRBJ2-1
size: NA
length: 19
V: TRBV9
DNA: TGTGCCAGCAGCCCCTCACTCCGGGACAGGCCCGTCCGCTACAATGAGCAGTTCTTC
CDR3: CASSPSLRDRPVRYNEQFF

D: TRBD1
J: TRBJ1-1
size: NA
length: 14
V: TRBV12-5
DNA: TGTGCTAGTGGTATAGGACAGGGGAGGACTGAAGCTTTCTTT
CDR3: CASGIGQGRTEAFF

D: TRBD2
J: TRBJ2-3
size: NA
length: 13
V: TRBV30
DNA: TGTGCCTGGATAGCGGGAGGGCCAGATACGCAGTATTTT
CDR3: CAWIAGGPDTQYF

D: NA
J: TRBJ2-2
size: NA
length: 14
V: TRBV9
DNA: TGTGCCAGCAGCGTAGCAGGAAGTGAGAGGGAGCTGTTTTTT
CDR3: CASSVAGSERELFF

D: NA
J: TRBJ1-1
size: NA
length: 18
V: TRBV19
DNA: TGTGCCAGTAGTATAGGGAACAAGAGGGCTAACTTGAACACTGAAGCTTTCTTT
CDR3: CASSIGNKRANLNTEAFF

D: TRBD2
J: TRBJ2-5
size: NA
length: 15
V: TRBV27
DNA: TGTGCCAGCAGTAATTTAGCGGGAGGTCAAGAGACCCAGTACTTC
CDR3: CASSNLAGGQETQYF

D: NA
J: TRBJ2-2
size: few
length: 15
V: TRBV18
DNA: TGTGCCAGCTCACCATCGCCAGAGAACACCGGGGAGCTGTTTTTT
CDR3: CASSPSPENTGELFF

D: TRBD1
J: TRBJ2-5
size: NA
length: 13
V: TRBV5-6
DNA: TGTGCCAGCAGCTTTGGGACAGAAGAGACCCAGTACTTC
CDR3: CASSFGTEETQYF

D: TRBD2
J: TRBJ2-1
size: NA
length: 19
V: TRBV12-5
DNA: TGTGCTAGTGGTTTGGTAAAAGGTGGTAGCGGGAGGGCCTTAGGTGAGCAGTTCTTC
CDR3: CASGLVKGGSGRALGEQFF

D: TRBD2
J: TRBJ2-3
size: NA
length: 19
V: TRBV5-1
DNA: TGCGCCAGCAGCCCAGTAATCTTGGGACTAGCGGGAGGGCAAGGTACGCAGTATTTT
CDR3: CASSPVILGLAGGQGTQYF

D: TRBD1
J: TRBJ1-3
size: NA
length: 12
V: TRBV6-5
DNA: TGTGCCACTTCGGGACAGGGAAACACCATATATTTT
CDR3: CATSGQGNTIYF

D: TRBD1
J: TRBJ2-5
size: NA
length: 16
V: TRBV6-6
DNA: TGTGCCAGCATCCCCGGGGGACAGGGATTCCAAGAGACCCAGTACTTC
CDR3: CASIPGGQGFQETQYF

D: NA
J: TRBJ1-3
size: NA
length: 18
V: TRBV10-1
DNA: TGCGCCAGCAGTGAGACCCCCAGGGTGAGCTACTCTGGAAACACCATATATTTT
CDR3: CASSETPRVSYSGNTIYF

D: NA
J: TRBJ2-3
size: NA
length: 16
V: TRBV27
DNA: TGTGCCAGCAGTTTACTAGGGGCCTCCCGCACAGATACGCAGTATTTT
CDR3: CASSLLGASRTDTQYF

D: TRBD1
J: TRBJ2-7
size: NA
length: 15
V: TRBV29-1
DNA: TGCAGCGTTGAAGGACGACAGGGGTTGAACTACGAGCAGTACTTC
CDR3: CSVEGRQGLNYEQYF

D: NA
J: TRBJ1-2
size: NA
length: 15
V: TRBV6-5
DNA: TGTGCCAGCAGTAATCAAGGGGGAGCTAACTATGGCTACACCTTC
CDR3: CASSNQGGANYGYTF

D: NA
J: TRBJ2-3
size: NA
length: 16
V: TRBV6-2/TRBV6-3
DNA: TGTGCCAGCAGTTATGTTGGGACTGAGACCACAGATACGCAGTATTTT
CDR3: CASSYVGTETTDTQYF

D: TRBD1
J: TRBJ1-2
size: NA
length: 15
V: TRBV18
DNA: TGTGCCAGCTCACAACAGAAAGGGGGCGGAGATGGCTACACCTTC
CDR3: CASSQQKGGGDGYTF

D: NA
J: TRBJ1-5
size: NA
length: 14
V: TRBV29-1
DNA: TGCAGCGTTGAAACGGGGAATAGCAATCAGCCCCAGCATTTT
CDR3: CSVETGNSNQPQHF

D: TRBD1
J: TRBJ1-2
size: NA
length: 13
V: TRBV19
DNA: TGTGCCAGTAGTATCGACAGGGTACGGGGCTACACCTTC
CDR3: CASSIDRVRGYTF

D: NA
J: TRBJ2-1
size: few
length: 13
V: TRBV19
DNA: TGTGCCAGTAACTCTAACGCCTACAATGAGCAGTTCTTC
CDR3: CASNSNAYNEQFF

D: NA
J: TRBJ2-7
size: few
length: 15
V: TRBV3-1/TRBV3-2
DNA: TGTGCCAGCAGGAACTGGGAGAGTCAAAACTACGAGCAGTACTTC
CDR3: CASRNWESQNYEQYF

D: TRBD1
J: TRBJ2-1
size: NA
length: 14
V: TRBV30
DNA: TGTGCCTGGAGCTTGGGACAGTTATACAATGAGCAGTTCTTC
CDR3: CAWSLGQLYNEQFF